These 24 T cell receptor beta chains were all obtained from the same sample, sequenced in a study of blood T cell repertoires in COVID-19. Method: immunoSEQ multiplex PCR; TCRdb's copy keeps in-frame clones and lacks some. This table holds 130,000 or so clones, about 85% found once. The specimen was peripheral blood. These receptors all come from a human donor with COVID-19, enrolled during active disease. The donor label of this sample is uncertain.

This clone is a singleton in its sample. The rearrangement joins TRBV15 to TRBJ2-7; 12 positions agree with TRBD2. CDR1 is LNHNV, CDR2 YYDKDF, per germline (reference sequence). The CDR3 spans 19 residues. V lost 0 bases to trimming and J lost 2 bases; unmatched junction nucleotides: 11. The CDR3 protein is CATSRDLASGGAYTYEQYF. CDR3 in DNA: TGTGCCACCAGCAGAGATCTTGCTAGCGGGGGGGCTTATACCTACGAGCAGTACTTC. The variable domain in full, with the rest retrieved from reference TRBV15 and TRBJ2-7, is DAMVIQNPRYQVTQFGKPVTLSCSQTLNHNVMYWYQQKSSQAPKLLFHYYDKDFNNEADTPDNFQSRRPNTSFCFLDIRSPGLGDTAMYLCATSRDLASGGAYTYEQYFGPGTRLTVT.

The chain joins TRBV7-2 to TRBJ1-2, with 8 bases matching TRBD1. Germline CDR1 is SGHTA and CDR2 is FQGNSA. The CDR3 length is 14 residues. The V segment lost 4 bases and the J segment 7 bases; nucleotides outside the gene matches: 8. The CDR3 nucleotides are TGTGCCAGCAGCTCCTGGACAGGGATTTTTGGCTACACCTTC. The encoded protein is CASSSWTGIFGYTF.

The chain joins TRBV27 to TRBJ2-2, with TRBD1 identical over 8 bases. The germline gives CDR1 MNHEY, CDR2 SMNVEV (reference sequence). Trimming took 6 bases from V and 2 from J; bases not matched to a gene: 5. The CDR3 is 15 amino acids. CDR3 sequence (DNA): TGTGCCAGCAGGGGACAGGCCATAAACACCGGGGAGCTGTTTTTT. This sequence encodes CASRGQAINTGELFF.

This clone appeared a single time. The rearrangement links TRBV19 to TRBJ1-5; D is perhaps TRBD1 (6 bases). The V gene lost 4 bases and the J gene lost 7 bases, with 14 bases spanning the gap. The CDR3 covers 14 residues. Germline-derived CDR1 and CDR2 are LNHDA and SQIVND (reference sequence). The CDR3 protein is CASSRSGEDQPQHF. CDR3 DNA: TGTGCCAGTAGTAGGTCAGGGGAAGACCAGCCCCAGCATTTT.

The CDR3 spells CASSTRTGQEFYEQYF. DNA for the CDR3: TGTGCCAGCAGCACCAGGACAGGGCAAGAATTCTACGAGCAGTACTTC. The chain recombines TRBV5-4 with TRBJ2-7; 8 positions agree with TRBD1. The CDR3 spans 16 residues. V lost 4 bases, J lost 3 bases, and 12 bases stayed unmatched. Germline-derived CDR1 and CDR2 are SGHNT and YYREEE (reference sequence). Together with reference TRBV5-4 and TRBJ2-7, the CDR3 gives the full variable domain: ETGVTQSPTHLIKTRGQQVTLRCSSQSGHNTVSWYQQALGQGPQFIFQYYREEENGRGNFPPRFSGLQFPNYSSELNVNALELDDSALYLCASSTRTGQEFYEQYFGPGTRLTVT.

The chain uses TRBV2 and TRBJ2-7, with D maybe TRBD2 (6 bases). Germline values: CDR1 SNHLY, CDR2 FYNNEI. Deletions cut 10 bases from V and 3 bases from J, with 16 bases between. This CDR3 spans 13 amino acids. CDR3 protein: CATRVGEVYEQYF. The CDR3 DNA is TGTGCCACCCGGGTAGGGGAGGTCTACGAGCAGTACTTC.

The J gene is TRBJ1-4, the V gene TRBV3-1 (or the pseudogene TRBV3-2); D not certain. Trimming removed 1 base from V and 1 base from J, with 7 bases in between. This CDR3 region has 15 residues. Germline V gives CDR1 LGHDT, CDR2 YNNKEL (reference sequence). CDR3 residues: CASSQVPGTNEKLFF. CDR3 sequence (DNA): TGTGCCAGCAGCCAAGTGCCCGGAACTAATGAAAAACTGTTTTTT.

The chain couples TRBV6-5 to TRBJ1-4; a possible D gene is TRBD1 (5 bases). The CDR3 has 14 amino acids. V was trimmed by 7 bases and J by 2 bases, leaving 11 bases between them. From germline, CDR1 is MNHEY and CDR2 SVGAGI. The CDR3 loop reads CASKPRQTNEKLFF. CDR3 nucleotide sequence: TGTGCCAGCAAACCTAGACAGACTAATGAAAAACTGTTTTTT.

This chain connects TRBV28 to TRBJ2-3, with 7 bases lining up with TRBD2. Germline loops: CDR1 MDHEN, CDR2 SYDVKM. The CDR3 is made up of 12 amino acids. CDR3 sequence reads: CSTGTNTDTQYF. CDR3 bases: TGTTCCACCGGGACTAACACAGATACGCAGTATTTT.

The CDR3 DNA is TGTGCCAGCAGTTCCACGGGGGGCCCCCACTCCTACAATGAGCAGTTCTTC. Its translation: CASSSTGGPHSYNEQFF. The chain combines TRBV6-2 or TRBV6-3 with TRBJ2-1; possibly TRBD2 for D (7 bases). Germline loops: CDR1 MNHEY, CDR2 SVGEGT. Trimming left V 4 bases short and J 0 bases short, with 16 bases between. This CDR3 is 17 amino acids long.

V is TRBV6-6 and J is TRBJ1-1; D not certain. Germline V gene lookup returns CDR1 MNHNY and CDR2 SVGAGI (reference sequence). Trimming took off 6 bases at V and 0 bases at J, with 5 bases between the two ends. The CDR3 runs 12 residues. For the CDR3, the DNA is TGTGCCAGCAGACGGGTGAACACTGAAGCTTTCTTT. This encodes CASRRVNTEAFF.

The chain employs TRBV2 and TRBJ1-1, with D possibly matching TRBD1 (6 bases). Germline CDR1 SNHLY, CDR2 FYNNEI. The CDR3 loop spans 14 amino acids. V dropped 6 bases and J dropped 1 base, with 12 bases sitting between them. The CDR3 DNA reads as TGTGCCAGCAGCCTACAGGGAGCGAACACTGAAGCTTTCTTT. This encodes CASSLQGANTEAFF.

This rearrangement joins TRBV10-3 to TRBJ2-2, with no clear D. V lost 8 bases and J lost 3, with 10 bases in between. The CDR3 contains 13 residues. Looked up from germline, CDR1 is ENHRY and CDR2 is SYGVKD. CDR3 sequence reads: CAIGSGDTGELFF. The CDR3 DNA reads TGTGCCATCGGGTCAGGTGACACCGGGGAGCTGTTTTTT.

This clone was recorded once. The CDR3 sequence: CASNFAGMNTEAFF. DNA of the CDR3: TGTGCCAGTAATTTCGCAGGAATGAACACTGAAGCTTTCTTT. The rearrangement uses TRBV19 and TRBJ1-1; D unresolved. The V gene lost 7 bases and the J gene lost 0 bases, with 12 bases spanning the gap. Germline V CDR1 and CDR2: LNHDA, SQIVND (reference sequence). The CDR3 runs to 14 residues.

Comment on this clone: The CDR3 end shows no conserved phenylalanine or tryptophan, and so a read error is likely. It is unclear where the CDR3 begins or ends on the DNA, so no DNA is shown, and the CDR3 is as TCRdb lists it. J is TRBJ2-7 and V is TRBV6-5; TRBD2, the D gene given by the table, was not confirmed from the DNA. Germline CDR1 and CDR2: MNHEY and SVGAGI. The CDR3 sequence runs 13 residues, both termini included. Here the CDR3 reads CASSYSNRDGLDY.

The chain combines TRBV4-1 with TRBJ2-2, with 8 bases identical to TRBD1. Germline CDR1 and CDR2: MGHRA and YSYEKL. The CDR3 extends over 15 amino acids. V trimming: 3 bases; J trimming: 7 bases; junction bases outside the gene matches: 7. The CDR3 coding sequence is TGCGCCAGCAGCCAGGGCAGGGGGCAGGTCGGGGAGCTGTTTTTT. Protein sequence: CASSQGRGQVGELFF.

This sequence joins TRBV18 and TRBJ1-5; 7 nucleotides align to TRBD1. The CDR3 is 14 amino acids. V was clipped by 5 bases and J by 6 bases; unmatched bases: 7. Germline V gives CDR1 KGHSH, CDR2 LQKENI. The CDR3 sequence: CASSREQGIQPQHF. CDR3 DNA sequence: TGTGCCAGCTCAAGAGAACAGGGGATTCAGCCCCAGCATTTT.

This clone was seen a handful of times. The chain recombines TRBV5-1 with TRBJ2-7; 9 bases match TRBD2. Germline assignment: CDR1 SGHRS and CDR2 YFSETQ. V dropped 1 base and J dropped 5; count of bases not matched to a gene: 4. This CDR3 has 14 residues. The CDR3 sequence is CASSLTSGLNEQYF. CDR3 nucleotide sequence: TGCGCCAGCAGCTTGACTAGCGGGCTCAACGAGCAGTACTTC.

This chain links TRBV6-6 with TRBJ2-7; TRBD2 matches 12 bases. Trimming cost V 2 bases and J 4 bases; bases outside gene matches: 0. The CDR3 contains 14 residues. Germline V gene data show CDR1 as MNHNY and CDR2 as SVGAGI (reference sequence). The DNA of the CDR3 is TGTGCCAGCAGTTACGGGACTAGCGGGTACGAGCAGTACTTC. Translation: CASSYGTSGYEQYF.

The chain links TRBV15 to TRBJ2-3; D gene uncertain. The V end lost 0 bases, the J end lost 0 bases, and 19 bases lay between the germline ends. The CDR3 totals 19 residues. The V gene's germline CDR1 is LNHNV and CDR2 YYDKDF (reference sequence). The chain's CDR3 is CATSRDAPATPLSTDTQYF. Written as DNA, the CDR3 is TGTGCCACCAGCAGAGATGCCCCAGCGACTCCATTAAGCACAGATACGCAGTATTTT.

This chain joins TRBV3-1 (or the pseudogene TRBV3-2) and TRBJ1-1; TRBD1 might be the D (5 bases). Germline V CDR1 and CDR2: LGHDT, YNNKEL (reference sequence). CDR3 size: 14 residues. Trimming took off 4 bases at V and 7 bases at J, with 16 bases between the two ends. The CDR3 loop reads CASSPPWGGDEAFF. The CDR3 region has the DNA TGTGCCAGCAGCCCGCCGTGGGGGGGTGATGAAGCTTTCTTT.

The rearrangement uses TRBV19 and TRBJ2-5; 14 nucleotides agree with TRBD2. This CDR3 is built from 18 residues. J gave up 4 bases and V 5 bases, and 12 bases lay outside the gene matches. Germline values: CDR1 LNHDA, CDR2 SQIVND (reference sequence). CDR3: CASSPLRGTSGGIETQYF. In nucleotides, the CDR3 is TGTGCCAGTAGTCCCCTTCGGGGGACTAGCGGGGGAATAGAGACCCAGTACTTC. The complete variable domain, with remaining parts taken from reference TRBV19 and TRBJ2-5, reads DGGITQSPKYLFRKEGQNVTLSCEQNLNHDAMYWYRQDPGQGLRLIYYSQIVNDFQKGDIAEGYSVSREKKESFPLTVTSAQKNPTAFYLCASSPLRGTSGGIETQYFGPGTRLLVL.

CDR3 residues: CASSRGLSTDTQYF. CDR3 nucleotide sequence: TGTGCCAGCAGCAGGGGGCTTAGCACAGATACGCAGTATTTT. The chain has TRBV5-6 and TRBJ2-3, with 7 bases matching TRBD1. Looked up from germline, CDR1 is SGHDT and CDR2 is YYEEEE. Trimming took 4 bases from V and 0 from J; bases not matched to a gene: 2. CDR3 length: 14 amino acids.

The V call is TRBV13, the J call TRBJ1-1, with D unclear. From germline, CDR1 is PRHDT and CDR2 FYEKMQ (reference sequence). Trimming removed 5 bases from V and 1 base from J, with 8 bases in between. The length of the CDR3 is 13 residues. The CDR3 bases are TGTGCCAGCAGCGTAACAGCGAACACTGAAGCTTTCTTT. The encoded protein is CASSVTANTEAFF.